The 19 T cell receptor beta chains in this list originate from one sample, sequenced in a study of cytomegalovirus exposure and HLA in healthy donors. Use of 60 Vbeta and 13 Jbeta primers characterized the PCR. Clones were sequenced by immunoSEQ multiplex PCR, and TCRdb holds only the in-frame ones, with some missing. In the table there are more than 80,000 clones, around 74% of which are singletons. The sequenced sample consisted of PBMCs. These TCRs come from a woman aged 65 to 85 in good health and CMV-seropositive.

This clone showed up just once. The chain uses TRBV2 and TRBJ2-1; D is perhaps TRBD2 (5 bases). The V gene's germline CDR1 is SNHLY and CDR2 FYNNEI. V was pared by 6 bases and J by 13 bases, with 16 bases between. The CDR3 covers 12 residues. The CDR3 here is CASRLVAPPQFF. CDR3 DNA: TGTGCCAGCAGACTCGTAGCGCCCCCTCAGTTCTTC.

The genes are TRBV28 and TRBJ2-5; TRBD1 agrees at 9 bases. CDR1 MDHEN and CDR2 SYDVKM come from the germline V gene. This CDR3 spans 15 amino acids. V dropped 4 bases and J dropped 4; count of bases not matched to a gene: 7. CDR3 sequence (DNA): TGTGCCAGCAGTTCGGCGGGACAGGGCCTAGAGACCCAGTACTTC. The encoded protein is CASSSAGQGLETQYF.

The genes are TRBV6-1 and TRBJ2-7, with 12 bases aligning to TRBD1. The V segment lost 4 bases and the J segment 7 bases; nucleotides outside the gene matches: 5. The CDR3 is made up of 14 amino acids. CDR1 is MNHNS, CDR2 SASEGT, per germline. Here the CDR3 reads CASSVGQGAGEQYF. In nucleotides, the CDR3 is TGTGCCAGCAGTGTGGGACAGGGGGCGGGAGAGCAGTACTTC.

This chain connects TRBV29-1 to TRBJ2-5; unclear D gene. Gene TRBJ2-7 matches the end of the DNA better, so the J call may be wrong. Germline values: CDR1 SQVTM, CDR2 ANQGSEA. This CDR3 spans 15 amino acids. The CDR3 nucleotides are TGCAGCGTTGAATCAGGCAGCCTGAGCTCCTACGAGCAGTACTTC. Translating gives CSVESGSLSSYEQYF.

The rearrangement links TRBV14 to TRBJ2-3; 8 nucleotides agree with TRBD2. The junction had 6 bases not matched to a gene; V was cut back by 3 bases and J by 1 base. Germline-derived CDR1 and CDR2 are SGHDN and FVKESK. CDR3 length equals 16 residues. The CDR3 bases are TGTGCCAGCAGCCATTTCGGGGGGGCTCGCACAGATACGCAGTATTTT. It encodes CASSHFGGARTDTQYF.

Only one count was recorded for this clone. This chain links TRBV29-1 with TRBJ2-5; the match to TRBD1 covers 8 bases. This CDR3 spans 14 amino acids. V gave up 7 bases and J gave up 4 bases; unmatched junction bases: 11. The germline V gene encodes CDR1 SQVTM and CDR2 ANQGSEA. CDR3 nucleotides: TGCAGCGCAAAGACAGGGGCGGTTGGAGAGACCCAGTACTTC. This encodes CSAKTGAVGETQYF.

The V gene is TRBV7-9, the J gene TRBJ2-2, with 7 bases identical to TRBD1. CDR1 SEHNR and CDR2 FQNEAQ come from the germline V gene (reference sequence). Trimming cost V 1 base and J 6 bases; bases outside gene matches: 8. The CDR3 covers 16 residues. The CDR3 DNA reads as TGTGCCAGCAGCTTAGTTTTACGGCAGGGGGCCGGGGAGCTGTTTTTT. Encoded protein: CASSLVLRQGAGELFF.

This clone has just a few counts. The V call is TRBV18, the J call TRBJ2-3; perhaps TRBD2 as D (5 bases). Trimming removed 1 base from V and 2 bases from J, with 7 bases in between. The CDR3 covers 14 residues. The germline V gene has CDR1 KGHSH and CDR2 LQKENI. CDR3 in amino acids: CASSPQRDTDTQYF. The CDR3 nucleotides read TGTGCCAGCTCACCACAGAGGGACACAGATACGCAGTATTTT.

This clone showed up just a few times. Other DNA sequences in the same sample also yield this CDR3. The chain links TRBV7-2 to TRBJ1-5, with a weak D call TRBD1 (5 bases). This CDR3 is 17 amino acids long. Germline CDR1 is SGHTA and CDR2 is FQGNSA. Trimming stripped 1 base from V and 2 bases from J, with 15 bases between. CDR3 DNA: TGTGCCAGCAGCTTAGTCCCCTCAGGGATTGGCAATCAGCCCCAGCATTTT. It specifies CASSLVPSGIGNQPQHF.

The chain is built from TRBV11-2 and TRBJ2-1; D unclear. Trimming took off 0 bases at V and 7 bases at J, with 10 bases between the two ends. The CDR3 spans 14 residues. Germline-derived CDR1 and CDR2 are SGHAT and FQNNGV. CDR3 loop: CASSLDRGWNEQFF. In DNA form, the CDR3 reads TGTGCCAGCAGCTTAGACCGCGGATGGAATGAGCAGTTCTTC.

This sequence joins TRBV5-6 and TRBJ1-4, with 12 bases aligning to TRBD1. CDR3 size: 19 residues. CDR1 is SGHDT, CDR2 YYEEEE, per germline. V shed 4 bases, J shed 0 bases, and the junction held 10 bases outside the gene matches. CDR3 sequence (DNA): TGTGCCAGCAGCCCTAGGGGGACAGGGGGCTTAGCAACTAATGAAAAACTGTTTTTT. Its translation is CASSPRGTGGLATNEKLFF.

The rearrangement links TRBV18 to TRBJ1-6, with a weak D call TRBD1 (6 bases). CDR1 is KGHSH and CDR2 is LQKENI in the germline V gene. CDR3 length: 14 residues. The V gene lost 3 bases and the J gene lost 7 bases, with 10 bases spanning the gap. The CDR3 nucleotides are TGTGCCAGCTCACCGAGGACAGCAAATTCACCCCTCCACTTT. Its translation: CASSPRTANSPLHF.

This sequence joins TRBV7-2 and TRBJ2-5; 9 bases map to TRBD2. Judging by the DNA end, TRBJ2-7 fits better; the J call may be wrong. This CDR3 has 14 residues. Looked up from germline, CDR1 is SGHTA and CDR2 is FQGNSA. CDR3 in DNA: TGTGCCAGCAGCAATAGCGGGGGCCCCCGCGAGCAGTACTTC. It is translated as CASSNSGGPREQYF.

This clone was recorded at least ten times. As DNA, the CDR3 is TGTGCCAGCAGTTACTCTGCGCGGGGGGAAGCTTTCTTT. Protein sequence: CASSYSARGEAFF. J is TRBJ1-1 and V is TRBV6-5, with D perhaps TRBD1 (5 bases). The V end lost 0 bases, the J end lost 8 bases, and 10 bases lay between the germline ends. CDR3 length: 13 residues. Germline V gene data show CDR1 as MNHEY and CDR2 as SVGAGI.

Regarding this clone: Germline is not matched at one junction end, which may reflect a read error. The rearrangement links TRBV29-1 to TRBJ2-7, with 8 bases matching TRBD1. The CDR3 has 13 amino acids. The V gene's germline CDR1 is SQVTM and CDR2 ANQGSEA. The CDR3 region is CSVAGQESSEQYF. Here the CDR3 DNA reads TGCAGCGTTGCGGGACAGGAGTCCTCCGAGCAGTACTTC.

The chain's CDR3 is CSARTSGELFF. The CDR3 nucleotides read TGCAGTGCGCGTACGTCCGGGGAGCTGTTTTTT. This chain uses TRBV20-1 with TRBJ2-2; D call uncertain. Germline lookup yields CDR1 DFQATT and CDR2 SNEGSKA (reference sequence). The CDR3 length is 11 residues. Trimming cost V 6 bases and J 6 bases, with 8 bases left between them.

The V call is TRBV28, the J call TRBJ2-2; 8 nucleotides align to TRBD2. The CDR3 extends over 14 amino acids. V lost 10 bases to trimming and J lost 5 bases; unmatched junction nucleotides: 9. Germline CDR1 reads MDHEN; CDR2 reads SYDVKM. DNA of the CDR3: TGTGCCACCACGGGGGGGGCTTCAACCGGGGAGCTGTTTTTT. Translation gives CATTGGASTGELFF.

This clone was seen just once. V usage is TRBV14 and J usage is TRBJ1-2; perhaps TRBD1 as D (5 bases). V was clipped by 0 bases and J by 4 bases, with 9 bases between them. The CDR3 sequence is 14 residues long. Germline-derived CDR1 and CDR2 are SGHDN and FVKESK. The CDR3, as DNA: TGTGCCAGCAGCCAAGAAATAGGGGCCTATGGCTACACCTTC. This encodes CASSQEIGAYGYTF.

This clone came up once. The V gene is TRBV27, the J gene TRBJ2-7, with a weak D call TRBD1 (5 bases). The CDR3 runs 14 residues. Trimming pared 0 bases from V and 4 bases from J, leaving 10 bases between. In germline, CDR1 is MNHEY, CDR2 SMNVEV (reference sequence). CDR3: CASSLSETAYEQYF. The CDR3 DNA follows: TGTGCCAGCAGTTTATCGGAGACAGCTTACGAGCAGTACTTC.